This T cell receptor (beta chain) comes out of a study of a mutant IDH1 vaccine in newly diagnosed glioma. Trimming took 1 base from V and 1 from J; bases not matched to a gene: 8. CDR3 length: 19 residues. Germline CDR1 and CDR2: SGHVS and FQNEAQ. Time point described: week 47, end of study. Every single dose of the vaccine, 300 ug of mutant IDH1 20-mer peptide, came with topical imiquimod. Each astrocytoma in the donors was new, WHO grade 3 or 4, IDH1-mutant and ATRX-lost. Comment on this clone: What it recognizes is unknown.

Sequenced by immunoSEQ multiplex PCR; TCRdb stores in-frame clones only, minus some. Here the sample spans about 84,000 clones, 70% to 90% being singletons. The TCR was taken from a man aged 35-49 years with glioma. This chain links TRBV7-8 with TRBJ2-1, with TRBD2 identical over 12 bases. The sequencing used PBMCs, collected from a glioma patient whose treatment included an IDH1 peptide vaccine. This CDR3 reads CASSLGSGTSGLSYNEQFF. CDR3 DNA: TGTGCCAGCAGCTTAGGCTCCGGGACTAGCGGGTTATCCTACAATGAGCAGTTCTTC.